These 10 T cell receptor beta chains came from one sample sequenced in a study of blood T cell repertoires in COVID-19. Method: immunoSEQ multiplex PCR; TCRdb's copy keeps in-frame clones and lacks some. This repertoire shows 380,000 or so clones, roughly 90% found once; its top ten account for about 1.2%. Input material: peripheral blood. The receptors originated from a middle-aged man with acute or convalescent COVID-19.

The chain joins TRBV10-3 to TRBJ1-5, with D perhaps matching TRBD1 (6 bases). Trimming shortened V by 8 bases and J by 7 bases, and 15 bases separated the two germline ends. CDR3 length: 13 amino acids. From germline, CDR1 is ENHRY and CDR2 SYGVKD. The CDR3 spells CAIHSGEGQPQHF. The CDR3 region has the DNA TGTGCCATCCACTCAGGGGAGGGACAGCCCCAGCATTTT.

The J gene is TRBJ2-1, the V gene TRBV27; D unresolved. The V gene's germline CDR1 is MNHEY and CDR2 SMNVEV (reference sequence). V was cut by 3 bases and J by 2 bases, with 11 bases left in between. This CDR3 has 15 amino acids. CDR3 in amino acids: CASSFQTYPYNEQFF. Written as DNA, the CDR3 is TGTGCCAGCAGTTTCCAAACTTACCCCTACAATGAGCAGTTCTTC.

This clone occurred a few times. The chain employs TRBV19 and TRBJ2-7; 9 bases map to TRBD1. The V segment lost 2 bases and the J segment 7 bases; nucleotides outside the gene matches: 15. The CDR3 extends over 17 amino acids. Germline values: CDR1 LNHDA, CDR2 SQIVND (reference sequence). The chain's CDR3 is CASSIYSAGTGPREQYF. As DNA, the CDR3 is TGTGCCAGTAGTATATATTCCGCCGGGACAGGGCCACGAGAGCAGTACTTC.

This clone was seen just once. The CDR3 reads CASSSVSKNTEAFF. The CDR3 DNA is TGTGCCAGCAGTTCAGTTAGCAAGAACACTGAAGCTTTCTTT. The chain joins TRBV27 to TRBJ1-1; D is unresolved. CDR1 is MNHEY and CDR2 is SMNVEV in the germline V gene (reference sequence). V lost 4 bases and J 1 base, leaving 10 bases between the germline ends. This CDR3 has 14 amino acids.

The rearrangement links TRBV7-2 to TRBJ2-5, with D perhaps matching TRBD2 (6 bases). V was trimmed by 5 bases and J by 5 bases, leaving 18 bases between them. Looked up from germline, CDR1 is SGHTA and CDR2 is FQGNSA. The CDR3 spans 15 residues. CDR3 residues: CASSPLESLAETQYF. In DNA form, the CDR3 reads TGTGCCAGCAGCCCTTTAGAATCCCTAGCGGAGACCCAGTACTTC. Supplemented by reference TRBV7-2 and TRBJ2-5, the full variable domain reads GAGVSQSPSNKVTEKGKDVELRCDPISGHTALYWYRQSLGQGLEFLIYFQGNSAPDKSGLPSDRFSAERTGGSVSTLTIQRTQQEDSAVYLCASSPLESLAETQYFGPGTRLLVL.

The V gene is TRBV28, the J gene TRBJ1-6; 10 bases agree with TRBD1. Germline V gene data show CDR1 as MDHEN and CDR2 as SYDVKM. CDR3 size: 14 residues. The trim removed 3 bases at V and 8 bases at J, leaving 1 base unmatched. CDR3 DNA: TGTGCCAGCAGTTTGGACAGGGGGGATTCACCCCTCCACTTT. As protein: CASSLDRGDSPLHF.

The chain employs TRBV28 and TRBJ2-7; D is possibly TRBD2 (6 bases). V lost 7 bases, J lost 2 bases, and 18 bases lay in between. This CDR3 has 15 amino acids. Per the germline V gene, CDR1 is MDHEN and CDR2 is SYDVKM. This CDR3 is CASKTIADLTYEQYF. In nucleotides, the CDR3 is TGTGCCAGCAAGACTATAGCGGATTTAACCTACGAGCAGTACTTC.

The chain couples TRBV11-1 to TRBJ1-2; no clear D. The CDR3 runs to 13 residues. Per germline, CDR1 SGHAT and CDR2 FQDESV (reference sequence). The V and J ends lost 3 bases and 2 bases respectively, with 7 bases between them. Written as DNA, the CDR3 is TGTGCCAGCAGCTTGGGCACAAACTATGGCTACACCTTC. It translates to CASSLGTNYGYTF.

This chain links TRBV18 with TRBJ1-4, with 8 bases identical to TRBD1. Germline V lookup: CDR1 KGHSH, CDR2 LQKENI. The V segment lost 1 base and the J segment 5 bases; nucleotides outside the gene matches: 9. This CDR3 is built from 17 residues. This CDR3 reads CASSPLTGARENEKLFF. The CDR3 nucleotides are TGTGCCAGCTCACCACTGACAGGGGCCCGGGAGAATGAAAAACTGTTTTTT.

V and J are TRBV28 and TRBJ1-1, with no clear D. The CDR3 extends over 13 amino acids. The V end lost 5 bases, the J end lost 8 bases, and 15 bases lay between the germline ends. The V gene's germline CDR1 is MDHEN and CDR2 SYDVKM. CDR3 bases: TGTGCCAGCAGTCAGCACGGGGTATTAGAAGCTTTCTTT. This codes for CASSQHGVLEAFF.